This section outlines one T cell receptor beta chain sequence together with its context. All participants with HIV were treated in the United States. The sample belongs to a study of long-term antiretroviral therapy in people with HIV. The assay, immunoSEQ v3.0, was run at survey level. Repertoires were generated with immunoSEQ multiplex PCR, while TCRdb's copy carries only in-frame clones and drops some. The sample shows more than 15,000 clones, roughly 94% of them seen only once. J was trimmed by 0 bases and V by 5 bases; bases with no gene match: 3. Germline V gene data show CDR1 as SEHNR and CDR2 as FQNEAQ (reference sequence). The CDR3 has 15 residues.

Material: unsorted PBMCs, obtained nearly 6.5 years after starting antiretroviral therapy. The receptor comes from a woman in her forties or fifties with HIV. V gene TRBV7-9 combines with J gene TRBJ2-7, with 11 nucleotides matching TRBD1. The CDR3 protein is CASSRDRGSSYEQYF. The CDR3 bases are TGTGCCAGCAGCCGGGACAGGGGGAGCTCCTACGAGCAGTACTTC.